Following are 26 T cell receptor beta chains from one sample sequenced in a study of blood T cells in healthy people across ages (dated by TCRdb to 2014 to 2015). Library prep was done by 5' RACE. Sequencing took place on an Illumina HiSeq 2500. The second PCR ran for about 7 to 11 cycles and used a J-beta primer mix along with a sample-barcoded 5' primer. Through fastp at Q25 and MiXCR, TCRdb rebuilt clones from the public reads, retaining in-frame beta chains. Rows are unified per CDR3 protein, each entry keeping the most common DNA and genes. The sample table shows roughly 570,000 distinct CDR3 sequences, and roughly a quarter are seen once. The top ten clonotypes cover around 20% of the sample. The source material was blood. The receptors were gathered from a woman in her seventies in good health.

V gene TRBV7-2 combines with J gene TRBJ1-2; 8 bases map to TRBD1. J lost 8 bases, V lost 2 bases, and 10 bases had no gene match. Germline values: CDR1 SGHTA, CDR2 FQGNSA. The CDR3 consists of 15 residues. This CDR3 is CASSLMQGAPGGYTF. The CDR3 coding sequence is TGTGCCAGCAGCTTAATGCAGGGGGCGCCGGGCGGCTACACCTTC.

This clonotype was picked up one time. The junction departs from germline at one end; a sequencing error may be responsible. The chain couples TRBV2 to TRBJ2-1, with 9 bases fitting TRBD2. The CDR3 runs 17 residues. Germline V lookup: CDR1 SNHLY, CDR2 FYNNEI. CDR3 DNA: TGTGCCAGCGGTGAGAGGAAGGGACTAGCTGCTAACAATGAGCAGTTCTTC. This gives the protein CASGERKGLAANNEQFF.

This clonotype was seen many times. This rearrangement joins TRBV6-1 to TRBJ1-4, with a tentative D call TRBD1 (6 bases). The V gene lost 3 bases and the J gene lost 1 base, with 6 bases spanning the gap. The germline V gene encodes CDR1 MNHNS and CDR2 SASEGT. The CDR3 sequence is 14 residues long. This chain's CDR3 is CASSDRGTNEKLFF. The CDR3 bases are TGTGCCAGCAGTGACAGGGGAACTAATGAAAAACTGTTTTTT.

The genes are TRBV19 and TRBJ1-2, with D tentatively TRBD1 (6 bases). The germline gives CDR1 LNHDA, CDR2 SQIVND (reference sequence). The CDR3 spans 14 residues. Trimming pared 7 bases from V and 4 bases from J, leaving 16 bases between. The CDR3 reads CASTPTGYGYGYTF. In nucleotides, the CDR3 is TGTGCCAGTACCCCAACAGGGTATGGCTATGGCTACACCTTC.

The genes are TRBV20-1 and TRBJ2-5; 7 bases align to TRBD2. This CDR3 contains 12 residues. Trimming removed 6 bases from V and 7 bases from J; junction bases left unmatched: 8. CDR1 DFQATT and CDR2 SNEGSKA come from the germline V gene (reference sequence). The CDR3, as DNA: TGCAGTGCAAGACTAGCCGGGGGGACCCAGTACTTC. It codes for CSARLAGGTQYF.

V usage is TRBV12-3 or TRBV12-4 and J usage is TRBJ1-1; no clear D gene. Deletions cut 3 bases from V and 6 bases from J, with 14 bases between. The CDR3 runs to 14 residues. The CDR3 DNA reads TGTGCCAGCAGTTTTATGCGGGGAGAGGCTGAAGCTTTCTTT. Protein product: CASSFMRGEAEAFF.

The V and J genes are TRBV20-1 and TRBJ2-5; D not resolved. V dropped 0 bases and J dropped 0 bases, with 11 bases sitting between them. CDR3 length equals 15 residues. Germline V gives CDR1 DFQATT, CDR2 SNEGSKA (reference sequence). The CDR3 here is CSARDAGGYQETQYF. As DNA, the CDR3 is TGCAGTGCTAGAGACGCAGGCGGCTACCAAGAGACCCAGTACTTC.

This chain links TRBV13 with TRBJ1-3, with unresolved D. This CDR3 spans 15 amino acids. Trimming removed 0 bases from V and 3 bases from J, with 9 bases in between. CDR1 and CDR2 (germline): PRHDT, FYEKMQ (reference sequence). CDR3 DNA: TGTGCCAGCAGCTTAGGCCGAGTACTTGGAAACACCATATATTTT. Translating it yields CASSLGRVLGNTIYF.

The chain combines TRBV6-6 with TRBJ1-2, with a tentative D call TRBD1 (5 bases). The germline CDR1 and CDR2 sequences are MNHNY and SVGAGI (reference sequence). The CDR3 has 15 residues. V gave up 10 bases and J gave up 7 bases, with 25 bases separating them. The CDR3 sequence is CAIRARDGGTFGYTF. CDR3 in DNA: TGTGCCATTAGAGCCCGGGATGGGGGGACCTTTGGCTACACCTTC.

The gene calls are TRBV24-1 and TRBJ2-1; 11 nucleotides match TRBD2. The CDR3 has 18 residues. Germline CDR1 reads KGHDR; CDR2 reads SFDVKD. The ends lost 4 bases at V and 4 bases at J; junction bases unmatched: 11. The CDR3 loop reads CATSDRLAGGTAYNEQFF. Here the CDR3 DNA reads TGTGCCACCAGTGACCGTCTAGCGGGGGGAACGGCTTACAATGAGCAGTTCTTC.

The chain recombines TRBV6-4 with TRBJ1-1; D is perhaps TRBD1 (6 bases). CDR1 is MRHNA, CDR2 SNTAGT, per germline. V was cut by 7 bases and J by 0 bases, with 9 bases left in between. The CDR3 runs 13 residues. CDR3 in amino acids: CASKEGVNTEAFF. The CDR3 DNA reads TGTGCCAGCAAGGAGGGGGTGAACACTGAAGCTTTCTTT.

The chain uses TRBV29-1 and TRBJ1-1; unclear D gene. V gave up 1 base and J gave up 5 bases, with 14 bases separating them. Germline V gene sequence: CDR1 SQVTM, CDR2 ANQGSEA. The CDR3 extends over 14 amino acids. The CDR3 loop is CSVEVKGVRTEAFF. CDR3 nucleotide sequence: TGCAGCGTTGAAGTTAAGGGCGTTCGGACTGAAGCTTTCTTT.

The CDR3 region is CASSVTDGYEQYF. The CDR3 nucleotides read TGTGCCAGCAGTGTTACAGACGGCTACGAGCAGTACTTC. This chain uses TRBV6-1 with TRBJ2-1, with D unclear. The last part of the DNA fits TRBJ2-7 better; the J call may be wrong. Germline-derived CDR1 and CDR2 are MNHNS and SASEGT. This CDR3 contains 13 residues.

A remark on this clonotype: The junction shows a germline mismatch at one end, possibly a read error. The rearrangement uses TRBV5-1 and TRBJ1-1; D remains ambiguous. The CDR3 extends over 14 amino acids. CDR1 is SGHRS and CDR2 is YFSETQ in the germline V gene. CDR3 protein: CASLRDGSDTEAFF. CDR3 sequence (DNA): TGCGCCAGCTTACGCGACGGCTCCGACACTGAGGCTTTCTTT.

This rearrangement joins TRBV7-2 to TRBJ2-5; D ambiguous. The CDR3 contains 14 residues. V was cut by 0 bases and J by 2 bases, with 7 bases left in between. Germline V gene lookup returns CDR1 SGHTA and CDR2 FQGNSA. CDR3 loop: CASSLAHAQETQYF. In nucleotides, the CDR3 is TGTGCCAGCAGCTTAGCTCACGCTCAAGAGACCCAGTACTTC.

The chain recombines TRBV9 with TRBJ2-7, with 8 positions matching TRBD1. From germline, CDR1 is SGDLS and CDR2 YYNGEE. V was clipped by 3 bases and J by 3 bases; unmatched bases: 8. CDR3 length: 15 residues. CDR3 residues: CASSGRQGYSYEQYF. CDR3 bases: TGTGCCAGCAGCGGACGACAGGGGTATAGCTACGAGCAGTACTTC.

The J gene is TRBJ1-2, the V gene TRBV20-1, with TRBD1 as a possible D gene (6 bases). Germline loops: CDR1 DFQATT, CDR2 SNEGSKA (reference sequence). The CDR3 is 15 amino acids. Between the trimmed V and J ends, which lost 6 bases and 2 bases, there was a span of 19 bases. The CDR3: CSALTGRGANYGYTF. DNA of the CDR3: TGCAGTGCCCTGACCGGTCGGGGGGCGAACTATGGCTACACCTTC.

This sequence joins TRBV10-3 and TRBJ1-4; D call uncertain. CDR3 length: 12 amino acids. In germline, CDR1 is ENHRY, CDR2 SYGVKD. V lost 8 bases, J lost 8 bases, and 12 bases lay in between. In DNA, the CDR3 is TGTGCCATCGGAGAGACTTACGAAAAACTGTTTTTT. It encodes CAIGETYEKLFF.

The chain combines TRBV20-1 with TRBJ2-5; 9 positions match TRBD2. This CDR3 contains 15 residues. In germline, CDR1 is DFQATT, CDR2 SNEGSKA (reference sequence). Trimming at V came to 0 bases and at J to 7 bases, leaving 9 bases not matched to a gene. CDR3 bases: TGCAGTGCTAGAGATAGCGGGAGAGCGGACTGGACCCAGTACTTC. It is translated as CSARDSGRADWTQYF.

This clonotype was detected a few times. V gene TRBV4-2 combines with J gene TRBJ2-3; no reliable D call. Germline V CDR1 and CDR2: LGHNA, YNFKEQ. The CDR3 extends over 15 amino acids. Trimming pared 0 bases from V and 8 bases from J, leaving 15 bases between. CDR3 DNA: TGTGCCAGCAGCCAAGATAGTCTAACCCGCGGTACGCAGTATTTT. It is translated as CASSQDSLTRGTQYF.

The chain couples TRBV20-1 to TRBJ2-7; 8 nucleotides line up with TRBD1. V lost 2 bases and J lost 4; bases outside the gene matches: 4. Per germline, CDR1 DFQATT and CDR2 SNEGSKA (reference sequence). This CDR3 has 13 residues. The chain's CDR3 is CSARSQGAYEQYF. Here the CDR3 DNA reads TGCAGTGCTAGATCCCAGGGGGCGTACGAGCAGTACTTC.

J is TRBJ2-3 and V is TRBV12-3 or TRBV12-4, with a possible D match to TRBD2 (7 bases). The V end lost 8 bases, the J end lost 4 bases, and 13 bases lay between the germline ends. The CDR3 covers 13 residues. The CDR3 protein is CASVTGGADTQYF. In DNA, the CDR3 is TGTGCCAGCGTCACGGGGGGCGCAGATACGCAGTATTTT.

This clonotype was picked up a small number of times. The gene calls are TRBV9 and TRBJ1-3; TRBD1 agrees at 7 bases. CDR1 and CDR2 from the germline V gene are SGDLS and YYNGEE. The CDR3 spans 15 residues. Trimming removed 2 bases from V and 1 base from J; junction bases left unmatched: 3. The CDR3 region has the DNA TGTGCCAGCAGCGTCGGACAGGCGTCTGGAAACACCATATATTTT. It yields the protein CASSVGQASGNTIYF.

The chain recombines TRBV4-1 with TRBJ2-1; a weak D match, TRBD2 (7 bases). CDR3 length: 17 amino acids. Germline values: CDR1 MGHRA, CDR2 YSYEKL. Trimming left V 3 bases short and J 0 bases short, with 15 bases between. The CDR3 coding sequence is TGCGCCAGCAGCCACGGGGGGACAATCAACTCCTACAATGAGCAGTTCTTC. The encoded protein is CASSHGGTINSYNEQFF.

About this clonotype itself: The CDR3 does not end in the conserved phenylalanine or tryptophan, so this is likely a read error. This chain links TRBV7-6 with TRBJ1-2, with unresolved D. Trimming took 5 bases from V and 6 from J, leaving 13 bases between them. Per germline, CDR1 SGHVS and CDR2 FNYEAQ. There are 13 residues in the CDR3. The CDR3 loop reads CASSIASGDGYTL. CDR3 bases: TGTGCCAGCAGCATTGCTAGTGGGGATGGCTACACCCTC.

Regarding this clonotype: The junction does not match germline at one end; this may be a read error. This chain uses TRBV20-1 with TRBJ2-5, with 9 bases that match TRBD2. The CDR3 totals 15 residues. Germline V gene lookup returns CDR1 DFQATT and CDR2 SNEGSKA (reference sequence). The CDR3 spells CSARASGGPGKTRYF. CDR3 DNA sequence: TGCAGTGCTAGGGCGAGCGGGGGGCCCGGGAAGACCCGGTACTTC.